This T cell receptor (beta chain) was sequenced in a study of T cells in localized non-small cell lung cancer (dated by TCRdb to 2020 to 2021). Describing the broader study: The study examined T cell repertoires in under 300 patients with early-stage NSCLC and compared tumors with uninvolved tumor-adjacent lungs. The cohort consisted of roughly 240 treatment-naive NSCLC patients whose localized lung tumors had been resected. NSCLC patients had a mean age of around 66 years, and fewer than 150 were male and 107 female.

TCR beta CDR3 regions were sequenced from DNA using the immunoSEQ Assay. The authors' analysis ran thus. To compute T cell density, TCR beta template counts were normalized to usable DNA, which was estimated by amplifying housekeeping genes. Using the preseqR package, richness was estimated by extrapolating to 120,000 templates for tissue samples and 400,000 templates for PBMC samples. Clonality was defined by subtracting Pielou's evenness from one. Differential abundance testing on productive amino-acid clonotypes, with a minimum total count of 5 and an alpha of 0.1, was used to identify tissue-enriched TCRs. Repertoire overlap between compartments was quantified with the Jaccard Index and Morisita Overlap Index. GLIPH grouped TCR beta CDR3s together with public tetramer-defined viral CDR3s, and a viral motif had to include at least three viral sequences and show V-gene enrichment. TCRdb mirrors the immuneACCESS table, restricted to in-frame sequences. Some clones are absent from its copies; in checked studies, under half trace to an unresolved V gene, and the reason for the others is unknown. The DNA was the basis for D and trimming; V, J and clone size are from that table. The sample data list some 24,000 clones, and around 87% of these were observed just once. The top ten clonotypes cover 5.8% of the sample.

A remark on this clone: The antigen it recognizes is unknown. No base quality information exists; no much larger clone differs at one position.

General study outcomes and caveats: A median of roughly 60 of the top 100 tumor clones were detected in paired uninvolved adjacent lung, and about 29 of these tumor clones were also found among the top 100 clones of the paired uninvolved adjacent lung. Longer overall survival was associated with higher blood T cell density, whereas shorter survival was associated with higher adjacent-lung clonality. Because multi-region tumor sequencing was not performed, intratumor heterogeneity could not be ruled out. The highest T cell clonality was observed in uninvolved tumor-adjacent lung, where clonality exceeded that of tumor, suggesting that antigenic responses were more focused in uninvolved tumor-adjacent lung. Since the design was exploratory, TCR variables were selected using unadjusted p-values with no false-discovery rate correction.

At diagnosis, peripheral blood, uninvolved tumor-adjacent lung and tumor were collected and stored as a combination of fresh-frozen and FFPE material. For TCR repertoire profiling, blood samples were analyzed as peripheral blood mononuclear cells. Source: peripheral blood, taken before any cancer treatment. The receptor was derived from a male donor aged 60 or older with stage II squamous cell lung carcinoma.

The CDR3 region has the sequence CASSLGNRKAFF. At the DNA level, the sequence is TGCGCCAGCAGTCTCGGGAACAGGAAAGCTTTCTTT. Recombination linked TRBV23-1 to TRBJ1-1, with TRBD1 as a weak D call on 5 bases. TRBV23-1 is noted as an ORF with a role that remains uncertain. The CDR3 numbers 12 residues from cysteine through phenylalanine. Only CDR3 DNA remains: 36 bases, in frame from the first base. Cut back by 4 bases and 9 bases, the V and J ends lie 12 bases apart.